This T cell receptor (beta chain) was captured in a study of radiation and T cells in renal cell carcinoma. Sequencing used immunoSEQ multiplex PCR; TCRdb keeps in-frame clones, though not all of them. The sample holds 150,000 to 200,000 clones, about 87% seen once. The CDR3 runs 12 residues. Germline values: CDR1 MNHEY, CDR2 SVGAGI. The V and J ends lost 6 bases and 4 bases respectively, with 9 bases between them. Stated time point: blood 4 weeks post-SBRT, at nephrectomy. As for treatment: 15 Gy SBRT to primary tumor, nephrectomy 4 weeks later. This sequence originates from a woman in her 50s with renal cell carcinoma. The rearrangement links TRBV6-5 to TRBJ1-2, with TRBD1 as a possible D gene (5 bases). Here the sequenced sample was blood, taken from a patient whose treatment included radiotherapy and nephrectomy. The chain's CDR3 is CASRGGVYGYTF. The CDR3 DNA is TGTGCCAGCAGGGGGGGTGTCTATGGCTACACCTTC.